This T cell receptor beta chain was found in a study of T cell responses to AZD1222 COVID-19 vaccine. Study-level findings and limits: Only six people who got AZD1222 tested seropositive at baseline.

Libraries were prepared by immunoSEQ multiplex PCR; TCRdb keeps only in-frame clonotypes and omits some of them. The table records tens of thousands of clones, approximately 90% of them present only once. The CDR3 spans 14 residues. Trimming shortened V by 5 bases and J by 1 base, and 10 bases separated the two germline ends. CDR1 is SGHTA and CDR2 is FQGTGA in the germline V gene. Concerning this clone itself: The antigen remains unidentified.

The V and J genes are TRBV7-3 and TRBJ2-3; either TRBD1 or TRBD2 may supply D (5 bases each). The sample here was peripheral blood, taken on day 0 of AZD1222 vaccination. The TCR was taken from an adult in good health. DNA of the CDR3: TGTGCCAGCAGCCCGGGACGGCGCACAGATACGCAGTATTTT. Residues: CASSPGRRTDTQYF. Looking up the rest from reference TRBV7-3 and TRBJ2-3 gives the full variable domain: GAGVSQTPSNKVTEKGKYVELRCDPISGHTALYWYRQSLGQGPEFLIYFQGTGAADDSGLPNDRFFAVRPEGSVSTLKIQRTERGDSAVYLCASSPGRRTDTQYFGPGTRLTVL.